This T cell receptor beta chain emerged from a study of blood T cells in healthy people across ages. The second PCR ran roughly 7 to 12 cycles with a sample-barcoded 5' primer and J-beta primers. One entry per CDR3 protein, called by TCRdb with MiXCR from the 5' RACE reads. This table has about 970,000 distinct CDR3 sequences, about 51% appearing once. This clonotype was observed a few times. Trimming pared 6 bases from V and 1 base from J, leaving 17 bases between. CDR3 length equals 15 residues. Per the germline V gene, CDR1 is DFQATT and CDR2 is SNEGSKA (reference sequence). The rearrangement uses TRBV20-1 and TRBJ2-3, with D perhaps assigned TRBD1 or TRBD2 (5 bases each). This TCR came from a woman aged 55-70 years in good health. Sequenced material: blood. This CDR3 is CSAATPRGRTDTQYF. CDR3 nucleotide sequence: TGCAGTGCCGCCACCCCCCGGGGCCGCACAGATACGCAGTATTTT.